This TCR beta chain was captured by sequencing in a study of blood T cell repertoires in COVID-19. Overall study context: Samples of COVID-19 (acute and convalescent) were obtained from the United States, Italy and Spain.

The authors' processing: Cell counts per sample came from amplifying reference gene primers. Assay: immunoSEQ multiplex PCR; the TCRdb copy retains only in-frame clones and omits some. From that table come the V and J calls and clone size; the DNA was used to work out D and trimming. The data show 120,000 to 150,000 clones, approximately 83% seen once. Trimming cost V 4 bases and J 1 base; bases outside gene matches: 14. Germline V CDR1 and CDR2: SGHDN, FVKESK. The CDR3 consists of 19 residues. Only one count was recorded for this clone. The chain couples TRBV14 to TRBJ2-3; 10 bases match TRBD2. Sequencing input: peripheral blood. This TCR was recovered from a woman aged 60 to 75 with COVID-19, enrolled during active disease. In nucleotides, the CDR3 is TGTGCCAGCAGCCCCCGCAGCGGGGGGGCAGGAAGGCGCACAGATACGCAGTATTTT. Its protein is CASSPRSGGAGRRTDTQYF.